This is a list of T cell receptor beta chains from one sample in a study of spatial heterogeneity in lung cancer. TCRdb passed the 5' RACE reads through MiXCR, listing each CDR3 protein once. In the table there are approximately 44,000 distinct CDR3 sequences, roughly an eighth of which are singletons. The material sequenced was PBMCs, taken at surgery. The receptors derive from a male donor with early-stage non-small cell lung cancer. Both conserved end residues are part of each CDR3. A D gene is named only where the DNA matches it firmly. Expanded clones are given a class, and other clones once, few, many or no size at all.

TRBD2 TRBJ2-5 TRBV6-2/TRBV6-3 . CASTPLAGAQETQYF TGTGCCAGTACTCCGCTAGCGGGAGCCCAAGAGACCCAGTACTTC
TRBD1 TRBJ2-3 TRBV29-1 few CSVVGAGQGTDTQYF TGCAGCGTTGTTGGTGCGGGACAGGGCACAGATACGCAGTATTTT
TRBD1 TRBJ2-2 TRBV29-1 few CSVWGTGAGELFF TGCAGCGTCTGGGGTACAGGGGCCGGGGAGCTGTTTTTT
. TRBJ1-6 TRBV25-1 few CASSEYDTGPLHF TGTGCCAGCAGTGAATACGATACCGGACCCCTCCACTTT
TRBD2 TRBJ2-7 TRBV4-2 many CASSQVRSGDLPVGYEQYF TGTGCCAGCAGCCAAGTCCGTAGCGGGGATCTCCCCGTGGGCTACGAGCAGTACTTC
TRBD1 TRBJ1-5 TRBV27 many CASSRGQGYQPQHF TGTGCCAGCAGTCGCGGACAGGGCTATCAGCCCCAGCATTTT
TRBD2 TRBJ2-7 TRBV9 . CASSATGTTSSYEQYF TGTGCCAGCAGCGCAACCGGGACTACTTCCTCCTACGAGCAGTACTTC
TRBD1 TRBJ1-6 TRBV5-4 many CASSWGTGSSSPLHF TGTGCCAGCAGCTGGGGGACAGGGAGTAGTTCACCCCTCCACTTT
TRBD1 TRBJ1-5 TRBV18 . CASSSTTGDQPQHF TGTGCCAGCTCATCTACGACAGGGGATCAGCCCCAGCATTTT
TRBD2 TRBJ2-3 TRBV20-1 . CSARTLAGSDTQYF TGCAGTGCTAGAACCCTAGCGGGGTCAGATACGCAGTATTTT
TRBD2 TRBJ2-1 TRBV20-1 many CSAREYSGTYNEQFF TGCAGTGCTAGAGAGTACAGCGGGACCTACAATGAGCAGTTCTTC
TRBD2 TRBJ2-3 TRBV18 many CASSPRGTRSSDTQYF TGTGCCAGCTCACCACGCGGGACTAGAAGTTCGGATACGCAGTATTTT
TRBD2 TRBJ2-7 TRBV4-1 few CASSQGLAGVYEQYF TGCGCCAGCAGCCAAGGCCTAGCGGGAGTCTACGAGCAGTACTTC
. TRBJ2-1 TRBV11-3 few CASSFGSGSNEQFF TGTGCCAGCAGCTTTGGTTCTGGATCTAATGAGCAGTTCTTC
. TRBJ1-6 TRBV6-5 many CASSYSGGGPFALHF TGTGCCAGCAGTTACTCAGGCGGGGGTCCTTTCGCCCTCCACTTT
. TRBJ2-7 TRBV6-2/TRBV6-3 many CASRDAGADEQYF TGTGCCAGCAGAGACGCAGGGGCGGACGAGCAGTACTTC
. TRBJ1-1 TRBV30 . CALNSGFTEAFF TGTGCCTTGAACTCAGGGTTCACTGAAGCTTTCTTT
. TRBJ2-7 TRBV9 few CASTRTGSDEQYF TGTGCCAGCACTCGGACGGGGTCCGACGAGCAGTACTTC
TRBD2 TRBJ2-3 TRBV11-2 few CASSFEAGGHSSSTDTQYF TGTGCCAGCAGCTTCGAAGCGGGGGGGCATTCGAGTAGCACAGATACGCAGTATTTT
. TRBJ2-3 TRBV7-2 few CASTLTGNGADTQYF TGTGCCAGCACCCTAACGGGAAACGGGGCAGATACGCAGTATTTT
TRBD2 TRBJ2-7 TRBV20-1 many CSARGQRGLSYEQYF TGCAGTGCTAGAGGCCAGCGGGGGCTCTCCTACGAGCAGTACTTC
TRBD2 TRBJ2-1 TRBV20-1 . CSARESSGSGNEQFF TGCAGTGCTAGAGAGTCTAGCGGGAGTGGTAATGAGCAGTTCTTC
. TRBJ1-2 TRBV6-2/TRBV6-3 many CASSLVLRIYGYTF TGTGCCAGCAGTTTGGTACTAAGGATTTATGGCTACACCTTC
TRBD2 TRBJ2-1 TRBV29-1 medium-sized CSASGRTYNEQFF TGCAGCGCTAGCGGGAGAACCTACAATGAGCAGTTCTTC
TRBD2 TRBJ2-2 TRBV7-2 . CASSLAGGGAGELFF TGTGCCAGCAGCTTAGCTGGCGGGGGTGCCGGGGAGCTGTTTTTT
. TRBJ2-1 TRBV10-2 many CATEHGGAYNEQFF TGCGCCACCGAACACGGGGGAGCCTACAATGAGCAGTTCTTC
. TRBJ1-2 TRBV4-1 many CASSQGNRRNYGYTF TGCGCCAGCAGCCAAGGAAATCGGAGGAACTATGGCTACACCTTC
TRBD1 TRBJ2-7 TRBV7-2 . CASSQQTGGSYEQYF TGTGCCAGCAGCCAACAGACAGGGGGATCCTACGAGCAGTACTTC
. TRBJ2-3 TRBV18 few CASSPPRREAADTQYF TGTGCCAGCTCACCACCCAGGAGGGAGGCAGCAGATACGCAGTATTTT
TRBD2 TRBJ2-4 TRBV6-1 many CASSEGGGSGSKNIQYF TGTGCCAGCAGTGAAGGGGGCGGGAGCGGATCCAAAAACATTCAGTACTTC
. TRBJ2-1 TRBV18 many CASSPMSRDVSYEQFF TGTGCCAGCTCACCAATGAGTCGGGACGTAAGCTATGAGCAGTTCTTC
TRBD1 TRBJ1-5 TRBV20-1 many CSARLGTGGQPQHF TGCAGTGCCCGACTCGGGACAGGGGGTCAGCCCCAGCATTTT
. TRBJ2-7 TRBV7-6 few CASRLRPGEGPYEQYF TGTGCCAGCAGGTTGCGCCCGGGCGAGGGACCCTACGAGCAGTACTTC
. TRBJ2-5 TRBV2 few CASSGRGAGKETQYF TGTGCCAGCAGTGGTCGTGGGGCTGGGAAAGAGACCCAGTACTTC
. TRBJ1-2 TRBV6-5 . CASSYSPRDGYGYTF TGTGCCAGCAGTTACTCGCCCAGGGACGGCTATGGCTACACCTTC
. TRBJ2-6 TRBV11-2 few CASSLTGFVAAGANVLTF TGTGCCAGCAGCCTGACAGGTTTTGTCGCTGCTGGGGCCAACGTCCTGACTTTC
. TRBJ1-2 TRBV20-1 . CSALRKGVNYGYTF TGCAGTGCCCTTCGTAAAGGGGTTAACTATGGCTACACCTTC
. TRBJ2-7 TRBV5-1 many CASSLDTFSYEQYF TGCGCCAGCAGCTTAGACACCTTCTCCTACGAGCAGTACTTC
. TRBJ2-1 TRBV7-7 . CASSLGGGTYNEQFF TGTGCTAGCAGCTTAGGGGGGGGCACCTACAATGAGCAGTTCTTC
TRBD2 TRBJ2-3 TRBV3-1 . CASSQGTSADTQYF TGTGCCAGCAGCCAAGGAACTAGCGCAGATACGCAGTATTTT
. TRBJ1-5 TRBV6-6 many CASWAGKNQPQHF TGTGCCAGCTGGGCAGGGAAGAATCAGCCCCAGCATTTT
TRBD2 TRBJ2-5 TRBV10-3 . CAISMTSGGAGETQYF TGTGCCATCAGTATGACTAGCGGGGGGGCCGGTGAGACCCAGTACTTC
TRBD1 TRBJ1-5 TRBV27 . CASSSLGGSWGRQPQHF TGTGCCAGCAGTTCGCTAGGGGGCTCTTGGGGTCGTCAGCCCCAGCATTTT
. TRBJ2-4 TRBV9 . CASSADLWGGAKNIQYF TGTGCCAGCAGCGCAGACCTTTGGGGGGGCGCCAAAAACATTCAGTACTTC
. TRBJ2-5 TRBV10-2 . CASSEGGLETQYF TGCGCCAGCAGTGAAGGGGGGTTGGAGACCCAGTACTTC
. TRBJ1-4 TRBV5-1 many CASQFTGSSEKLFF TGCGCCAGCCAGTTTACCGGGAGTAGCGAAAAACTGTTTTTT
. TRBJ2-6 TRBV28 . CASISSETHSGANVLTF TGTGCCAGCATTTCCTCGGAGACCCACTCTGGGGCCAACGTCCTGACTTTC